This is a list of T cell receptor beta chains from one sample in a study of cytomegalovirus exposure and HLA in healthy donors. The method was immunoSEQ multiplex PCR; TCRdb's version includes in-frame clones alone and lacks a portion of them. Altogether 150,000 to 200,000 clones are present, 65% to 90% being singletons, with the ten largest covering nearly 2%. The sequencing sample was made of PBMCs. The receptors were sampled from a woman aged 18-29 years in good health and CMV-seronegative. The CDR3 runs from the conserved cysteine through the conserved F or W. The order of the fields is V gene, clone size, D gene, J gene, CDR3 DNA, CDR3 protein. D genes are given only for firm matches. Clone size, where shown, is once, few, many, or a class for clones that have expanded.

V gene: TRBV7-9; clone size: NA; D gene: NA; J gene: TRBJ1-2; CDR3 DNA: TGTTCCAGCAGCCCCCACTCGGGAGGCTACACCTTC; CDR3 protein: CSSSPHSGGYTF
V gene: TRBV28; clone size: few; D gene: NA; J gene: TRBJ1-2; CDR3 DNA: TGTGCCAGCGTAAACTATAACTATGGCTACACCTTC; CDR3 protein: CASVNYNYGYTF
V gene: TRBV7-9; clone size: NA; D gene: TRBD2; J gene: TRBJ2-7; CDR3 DNA: TGTGCCAGCAGCCAACTAGCGGGAGTAGGCGAGCAGTACTTC; CDR3 protein: CASSQLAGVGEQYF
V gene: TRBV28; clone size: NA; D gene: TRBD1; J gene: TRBJ1-2; CDR3 DNA: TGTGCCAGCAGTCCGTCGACAGGGGGGTACTATGGCTACACCTTC; CDR3 protein: CASSPSTGGYYGYTF
V gene: TRBV9; clone size: NA; D gene: TRBD1; J gene: TRBJ1-1; CDR3 DNA: TGTGCCAGCAGCTCCGGCGACAGGGGGCTCGTAAACACTGAAGCTTTCTTT; CDR3 protein: CASSSGDRGLVNTEAFF
V gene: TRBV4-2; clone size: NA; D gene: NA; J gene: TRBJ2-7; CDR3 DNA: TGTGCCAGCAGCCAAGAAAATGGGGGAGGCTCCTACGAGCAGTACTTC; CDR3 protein: CASSQENGGGSYEQYF
V gene: TRBV28; clone size: NA; D gene: NA; J gene: TRBJ1-2; CDR3 DNA: TGTGCCAGCAGTGCACGTACACTGGGCAGCTACACCTTC; CDR3 protein: CASSARTLGSYTF
V gene: TRBV2; clone size: NA; D gene: NA; J gene: TRBJ1-2; CDR3 DNA: TGTGCCAGCAGCGGTTTCGGCTACACCTTC; CDR3 protein: CASSGFGYTF
V gene: TRBV6-5; clone size: once; D gene: NA; J gene: TRBJ1-1; CDR3 DNA: TGTGCCAGCAGTAGACCGCAGGGACTTTTATCTGAAGCTTTCTTT; CDR3 protein: CASSRPQGLLSEAFF
V gene: TRBV5-6; clone size: NA; D gene: NA; J gene: TRBJ2-7; CDR3 DNA: TGTGCCAGCAGCTTGGCCGCAGGGGGGAACTACGAGCAGTACTTC; CDR3 protein: CASSLAAGGNYEQYF
V gene: TRBV5-1; clone size: NA; D gene: NA; J gene: TRBJ2-1; CDR3 DNA: TGCGCCAGTCGGGAGAGCTCCTACAATGAGCAGTTCTTC; CDR3 protein: CASRESSYNEQFF
V gene: TRBV5-5; clone size: few; D gene: NA; J gene: TRBJ1-1; CDR3 DNA: TGTGCCAGCAGCCCCCGACCTGGGGCAACAGGGAACACTGAAGCTTTCTTT; CDR3 protein: CASSPRPGATGNTEAFF
V gene: TRBV2; clone size: NA; D gene: NA; J gene: TRBJ1-1; CDR3 DNA: TGTGCCAGCAGTGACACATCGAACACTGAAGCTTTCTTT; CDR3 protein: CASSDTSNTEAFF
V gene: TRBV6-6; clone size: NA; D gene: TRBD1; J gene: TRBJ2-7; CDR3 DNA: TGTGCCGGCAGTTACGACAGGGAAGGCTCCTACGAGCAGTACTTC; CDR3 protein: CAGSYDREGSYEQYF
V gene: TRBV9; clone size: once; D gene: TRBD2; J gene: TRBJ2-5; CDR3 DNA: TGTGCCAGCAGCGTTAGCGGGGGGGCCGAGACCCAGTACTTC; CDR3 protein: CASSVSGGAETQYF
V gene: TRBV6-1; clone size: NA; D gene: NA; J gene: TRBJ1-2; CDR3 DNA: TGTGCCAGCACCCAGGGATACGACTATGGCTACACCTTC; CDR3 protein: CASTQGYDYGYTF
V gene: TRBV4-1; clone size: NA; D gene: NA; J gene: TRBJ1-5; CDR3 DNA: TGCGCCAGCAGCCAACAGTCGGAACGAACCTGGACAGCGAGCCATCAGCCCCAGCATTTT; CDR3 protein: CASSQQSERTWTASHQPQHF
V gene: TRBV5-1; clone size: few; D gene: NA; J gene: TRBJ1-4; CDR3 DNA: TGCGCCAGCAGCTTAGGGAGGGTGGATGAAAAACTGTTTTTT; CDR3 protein: CASSLGRVDEKLFF